Following are 31 T cell receptor beta chains from one sample sequenced in a study of blood T cells in healthy people across ages. It was with a sample-barcoded 5' primer and a J-beta primer mix that a second PCR of roughly 7 to 12 cycles was run. TCRdb reanalysed the 5' RACE reads using MiXCR and keeps one entry per CDR3 protein. The sample lists hundreds of thousands of distinct CDR3 sequences; 40% to 55% were seen once. Material for sequencing was blood. The receptors originated from an elderly man in good health.

This clonotype appeared a few times. The rearrangement links TRBV6-4 to TRBJ2-1, with 10 bases aligning to TRBD2. The CDR3 is 14 residues long. In germline, CDR1 is MRHNA, CDR2 SNTAGT. With V trimmed by 4 bases and J by 7 bases, 4 bases remained unmatched. CDR3 bases: TGTGCCAGCAGTGTATTAGCGGGAGGTAATGAGCAGTTCTTC. It codes for CASSVLAGGNEQFF.

This chain joins TRBV28 and TRBJ2-3, with TRBD2 identical over 8 bases. This CDR3 has 16 amino acids. Germline CDR1 is MDHEN and CDR2 is SYDVKM. The V and J ends lost 7 bases and 6 bases, in that order; junction bases with no gene match: 15. CDR3 residues: CASKMMREDAADTQYF. In DNA, the CDR3 is TGTGCCAGCAAAATGATGCGGGAGGACGCCGCGGATACGCAGTATTTT.

In the case of this clonotype: At one end, the junction sequence differs from germline, possibly due to a read error. This chain links TRBV7-9 with TRBJ2-3, with 9 bases aligning to TRBD2. Germline V lookup: CDR1 SEHNR, CDR2 FQNEAQ (reference sequence). There are 16 residues in the CDR3. CDR3 residues: CASSSSSGTSKDTQYF. CDR3 DNA sequence: TGTGCCAGCAGCTCTTCCTCCGGGACTAGCAAAGATACGCAGTATTTT.

This clonotype was counted a few times. The V and J genes are TRBV20-1 and TRBJ2-1; 8 nucleotides agree with TRBD2. This CDR3 region has 17 residues. In germline, CDR1 is DFQATT, CDR2 SNEGSKA (reference sequence). The J segment lost 1 base and the V segment lost 3 bases, leaving 11 bases of the junction unmatched. CDR3 amino acids: CSASRIVGRGSYNEQFF. The CDR3 DNA follows: TGCAGTGCTAGTAGGATTGTCGGGAGGGGTTCCTACAATGAGCAGTTCTTC.

V is TRBV20-1 and J is TRBJ2-5; maybe TRBD1 (5 bases). Germline V CDR1 and CDR2: DFQATT, SNEGSKA (reference sequence). Trimming stripped 1 base from V and 2 bases from J, with 11 bases between. This CDR3 comprises 14 residues. CDR3: CSARGRVYQETQYF. The CDR3 DNA is TGCAGTGCTAGAGGCAGGGTTTATCAAGAGACCCAGTACTTC.

This clonotype was recorded many times. This chain uses TRBV4-3 with TRBJ2-1; 11 nucleotides match TRBD1. Looked up from germline, CDR1 is LGHNA and CDR2 is YSLEER. This CDR3 region has 16 residues. V lost 4 bases and J lost 3; bases outside the gene matches: 5. The CDR3 nucleotides read TGCGCCAGCAGCCCCGGGACAGGGGGAAACTACAATGAGCAGTTCTTC. It is translated as CASSPGTGGNYNEQFF.

The rearrangement uses TRBV21-1 and TRBJ2-4; the table names TRBD2, a call not compared with the DNA. Gene TRBJ2-7 matches the end of the DNA better, so the J call may be wrong. TRBV21-1 is listed as a pseudogene. The CDR3 loop spans 16 amino acids. The CDR3 DNA reads as TGTGCCAGCAGCAAAGCGAATACTAGCGGGCCCTACGAGCAGTACTTC. It encodes CASSKANTSGPYEQYF.

Details on this clonotype: This may come from a read error, since a much larger clone is one base off. The CDR3: CASSWGKGGETRYF. The CDR3 DNA reads TGTGCCAGCAGTTGGGGGAAGGGCGGGGAGACCCGGTACTTC. The chain couples TRBV6-6 to TRBJ2-5, with TRBD2 as a possible D gene (6 bases). The CDR3 loop spans 14 amino acids. Germline CDR1 MNHNY, CDR2 SVGAGI (reference sequence).

This sequence joins TRBV15 and TRBJ2-3, with D uncertain. Germline V gives CDR1 LNHNV, CDR2 YYDKDF (reference sequence). Trimming removed 1 base from V and 2 bases from J, with 7 bases in between. This CDR3 is 14 amino acids long. The CDR3, as DNA: TGTGCCACCAGCAGAGCTCGCAACACAGATACGCAGTATTTT. Residues: CATSRARNTDTQYF.

The table lists this clonotype with many counts. The chain recombines TRBV4-3 with TRBJ2-6; D remains unclear. CDR3 size: 15 residues. V dropped 1 base and J dropped 2 bases, with 6 bases sitting between them. CDR1 is LGHNA and CDR2 is YSLEER in the germline V gene. The CDR3 DNA reads as TGCGCCAGCAGCCAAGCGGGTGCTGGGGCCAACGTCCTGACTTTC. It is translated as CASSQAGAGANVLTF.

This chain connects TRBV28 to TRBJ2-4; a weak D match, TRBD2 (5 bases). The DNA end is a closer match to TRBJ2-7, so the J assignment may be wrong. The germline V gene has CDR1 MDHEN and CDR2 SYDVKM. CDR3 length: 15 amino acids. CDR3: CASSLDGRGLYEQYF. The DNA for the CDR3 is TGTGCCAGCAGCTTAGATGGACGGGGTCTCTACGAGCAGTACTTC.

The chain uses TRBV7-8 and TRBJ2-7; D may be TRBD1 or TRBD2 (5 bases each). Germline V gives CDR1 SGHVS, CDR2 FQNEAQ. V was shortened by 2 bases and J by 2 bases, with 13 bases between the two germline ends. This CDR3 is built from 15 residues. The CDR3 DNA follows: TGTGCCAGCAGCTTATACGGGGACCCCGCCTACGAGCAGTACTTC. This codes for CASSLYGDPAYEQYF. The full variable domain, in which reference TRBV7-8 and TRBJ2-7 provide the parts outside the CDR3, is GAGVSQSPRYKVAKRGQDVALRCDPISGHVSLFWYQQALGQGPEFLTYFQNEAQLDKSGLPSDRFFAERPEGSVSTLKIQRTQQEDSAVYLCASSLYGDPAYEQYFGPGTRLTVT.

This clonotype was recorded at least ten times. One end of the junction varies from germline; a read error may be responsible. The chain combines TRBV6-5 with TRBJ2-5, with D possibly being TRBD1 (6 bases). The CDR3 sequence is 15 residues long. Germline CDR1 reads MNHEY; CDR2 reads SVGAGI. CDR3 residues: CASNSGRDRQGTQYF. The CDR3 DNA follows: TGTGCCAGCAATTCGGGACGTGACAGGCAAGGGACCCAGTACTTC.

This clonotype was detected a few times. The rearrangement uses TRBV12-3 or TRBV12-4 and TRBJ2-1; D may correspond to TRBD1 or TRBD2 (5 bases each). The CDR3 totals 11 residues. The V gene lost 8 bases and the J gene lost 15 bases, with 17 bases spanning the gap. The CDR3 DNA is TGTGCCAGCCGCGGCGTGAGGGGCTCGTTCTTC. It translates to CASRGVRGSFF.

For this clonotype: Compared with germline, one end of the junction differs, possibly owing to a read error. This chain connects TRBV9 to TRBJ2-2; weak D call: TRBD2 (6 bases). The germline V gene encodes CDR1 SGDLS and CDR2 YYNGEE. The CDR3 is 15 amino acids. The CDR3 is CASSVWGEFTGELFF. CDR3 bases: TGTGCCAGCAGCGTTTGGGGGGAGTTTACCGGGGAACTGTTTTTT.

This clonotype was observed a few times. The chain has TRBV5-1 and TRBJ2-3, with 13 bases that match TRBD2. Germline-derived CDR1 and CDR2 are SGHRS and YFSETQ. The length of the CDR3 is 16 residues. Trimming at V came to 2 bases and at J to 4 bases, leaving 4 bases not matched to a gene. The CDR3 sequence is CASSFRTSGSPDTQYF. The CDR3 region has the DNA TGCGCCAGCAGCTTTCGGACTAGCGGGAGCCCAGATACGCAGTATTTT.

The J gene is TRBJ1-2, the V gene TRBV3-1; TRBD1 aligns across 8 bases. The V segment lost 3 bases and the J segment 11 bases; nucleotides outside the gene matches: 8. The CDR3 runs to 13 residues. Per the germline V gene, CDR1 is LGHDT and CDR2 is YNNKEL (reference sequence). The DNA of the CDR3 is TGTGCCAGCAGCCATGCCGGGACAGGAGAATACACCTTC. Translation: CASSHAGTGEYTF.

The CDR3 loop is CASSLGGTHTDTQYF. The CDR3 DNA reads TGCGCCAGCAGCTTGGGGGGGACCCACACAGATACGCAGTATTTT. The chain combines TRBV5-1 with TRBJ2-3; D is possibly TRBD1 or TRBD2 (5 bases each). The V end lost 0 bases, the J end lost 2 bases, and 10 bases lay between the germline ends. Germline CDR1 reads SGHRS; CDR2 reads YFSETQ. The CDR3 spans 15 residues.

This clonotype was observed many times. V usage is TRBV28 and J usage is TRBJ2-1; no definite D call. V dropped 4 bases and J dropped 9 bases, with 13 bases sitting between them. This CDR3 has 13 amino acids. In germline, CDR1 is MDHEN, CDR2 SYDVKM. For the CDR3, the DNA is TGTGCCAGCAGTTCCCTACCTAGGAGTGAGCAGTTCTTC. It specifies CASSSLPRSEQFF.

V usage is TRBV20-1 and J usage is TRBJ2-5, with a tentative D call TRBD2 (6 bases). V was cut by 1 base and J by 3 bases, with 15 bases left in between. The CDR3 covers 15 residues. Germline values: CDR1 DFQATT, CDR2 SNEGSKA (reference sequence). The CDR3 region is CSARAGSAREETQYF. The CDR3 bases are TGCAGTGCTAGAGCCGGGAGCGCCAGGGAAGAGACCCAGTACTTC.

This clonotype was observed many times. This sequence joins TRBV27 and TRBJ2-3; 9 nucleotides agree with TRBD2. The CDR3 length is 18 residues. Germline lookup yields CDR1 MNHEY and CDR2 SMNVEV (reference sequence). J gave up 6 bases and V 4 bases, and 17 bases lay outside the gene matches. Written as DNA, the CDR3 is TGTGCCAGCAGTTCCCTCTTGATAGCGGGAGTTGATTGGGATACGCAGTATTTT. As protein: CASSSLLIAGVDWDTQYF.

This clonotype was observed a handful of times. The rearrangement links TRBV20-1 to TRBJ1-5; 8 bases fit TRBD1. Germline V CDR1 and CDR2: DFQATT, SNEGSKA (reference sequence). V trimming: 6 bases; J trimming: 4 bases; junction bases outside the gene matches: 8. The CDR3 contains 14 residues. This CDR3 reads CSARTGQGNQPQHF. In nucleotides, the CDR3 is TGCAGTGCGCGGACAGGGCAGGGGAATCAGCCCCAGCATTTT.

This chain links TRBV29-1 with TRBJ2-7; D not resolved. The CDR3 totals 11 residues. Trimming shortened V by 3 bases and J by 3 bases, and 6 bases separated the two germline ends. Germline CDR1 and CDR2: SQVTM and ANQGSEA. The CDR3 region is CSVEGHYEQYF. DNA for the CDR3: TGCAGCGTTGAGGGTCACTACGAGCAGTACTTC.

This clonotype appeared a single time. The chain recombines TRBV7-2 with TRBJ2-3; weak D call: TRBD2 (5 bases). The CDR3 is made up of 15 amino acids. Trimming shortened V by 4 bases and J by 3 bases, and 14 bases separated the two germline ends. Germline assignment: CDR1 SGHTA and CDR2 FQGNSA. CDR3 in DNA: TGTGCCAGCAGCTCTGGAGGATTTTGGACAGATACGCAGTATTTT. This codes for CASSSGGFWTDTQYF.

The rearrangement uses TRBV7-6 and TRBJ2-5, with 12 bases that match TRBD2. The CDR3 consists of 16 residues. The germline V gene has CDR1 SGHVS and CDR2 FNYEAQ. Trimming took 5 bases from V and 2 from J; bases not matched to a gene: 6. CDR3 sequence: CASSRASGGAQETQYF. CDR3 sequence (DNA): TGTGCCAGCAGCAGAGCTAGCGGGGGGGCACAAGAGACCCAGTACTTC.

This clonotype was seen a few times. The CDR3 DNA sequence: TGCAGTGCTAGAGGACGGAACACTGAAGCTTTCTTT. Residues: CSARGRNTEAFF. The genes are TRBV20-1 and TRBJ1-1; D is ambiguous. Germline CDR1 is DFQATT and CDR2 is SNEGSKA (reference sequence). There are 12 residues in the CDR3. Trimming pared 1 base from V and 1 base from J, leaving 4 bases between.

The CDR3: CASGEGLAGQETQYF. CDR3 bases: TGTGCCAGCGGGGAGGGACTAGCCGGGCAAGAGACCCAGTACTTC. V usage is TRBV28 and J usage is TRBJ2-5, with 9 bases aligning to TRBD2. Germline CDR1 and CDR2: MDHEN and SYDVKM. J lost 2 bases, V lost 8 bases, and 9 bases had no gene match. This CDR3 region has 15 residues.

This clonotype was seen many times. The chain is built from TRBV20-1 and TRBJ2-1; 13 bases align to TRBD2. J was trimmed by 9 bases and V by 6 bases; bases with no gene match: 8. Germline V lookup: CDR1 DFQATT, CDR2 SNEGSKA (reference sequence). CDR3 length: 14 residues. The CDR3 spells CSATSGREGIEQFF. CDR3 nucleotide sequence: TGCAGTGCCACTAGCGGGAGGGAAGGTATTGAGCAGTTCTTC.

This clonotype was detected a few times. J is TRBJ1-5 and V is TRBV6-5, with D possibly matching TRBD1 (6 bases). Trimming pared 2 bases from V and 0 bases from J, leaving 17 bases between. Germline CDR1 is MNHEY and CDR2 is SVGAGI. The CDR3 covers 18 residues. CDR3 DNA sequence: TGTGCCAGCAGTTACAGGGGAGGGGGGTGGAATAGCAATCAGCCCCAGCATTTT. Translation gives CASSYRGGGWNSNQPQHF.

V usage is TRBV29-1 and J usage is TRBJ2-7; 8 nucleotides agree with TRBD2. The CDR3 has 13 residues. Germline assignment: CDR1 SQVTM and CDR2 ANQGSEA. V was pared by 6 bases and J by 2 bases, with 6 bases of the junction left unmatched. The CDR3 nucleotides are TGCAGCGTAAACAGCGGGGGTACCTACGAGCAGTACTTC. It codes for CSVNSGGTYEQYF.

The chain combines TRBV27 with TRBJ2-5; TRBD2 aligns across 12 bases. V lost 5 bases and J lost 5; bases outside the gene matches: 9. Germline CDR1 reads MNHEY; CDR2 reads SMNVEV (reference sequence). This CDR3 contains 16 residues. CDR3 residues: CASSPPGLAGLETQYF. CDR3 nucleotide sequence: TGTGCCAGCAGTCCCCCCGGACTAGCGGGACTGGAGACCCAGTACTTC.